This T cell receptor beta chain stems from a study of blood T cell repertoires in COVID-19. Study-level background: The analysed material was cDNA or gDNA that came from T cells, B-cell-depleted T cells, or PBMCs.

The germline V and J ends were trimmed by 0 bases and 4 bases, with 5 bases remaining between them. This CDR3 contains 13 residues. Germline V lookup: CDR1 WNHNN, CDR2 SYGVQD (reference sequence). Data came from immunoSEQ multiplex PCR; TCRdb stores just in-frame clones and leaves some out. The sample lists around 440,000 clones, roughly 88% occurring once. Specimen: peripheral blood. This receptor was taken from a woman aged 50 to 65 with COVID-19, enrolled during active disease. The V call is TRBV10-1, the J call TRBJ2-3; D gene ambiguous. CDR3 region: CASSESQSDTQYF. The CDR3, as DNA: TGCGCCAGCAGTGAGTCACAGTCAGATACGCAGTATTTT.